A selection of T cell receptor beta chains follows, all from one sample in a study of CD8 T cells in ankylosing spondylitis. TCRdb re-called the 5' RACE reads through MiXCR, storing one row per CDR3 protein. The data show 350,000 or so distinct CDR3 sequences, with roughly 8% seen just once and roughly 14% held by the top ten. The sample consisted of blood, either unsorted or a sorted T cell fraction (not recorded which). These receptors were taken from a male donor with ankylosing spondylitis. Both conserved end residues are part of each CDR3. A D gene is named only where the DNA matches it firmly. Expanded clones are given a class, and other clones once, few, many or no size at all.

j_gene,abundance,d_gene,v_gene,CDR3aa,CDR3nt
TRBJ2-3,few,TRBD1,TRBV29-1,CSVVGTGSTDTQYF,TGCAGCGTTGTCGGGACAGGGAGCACAGATACGCAGTATTTT
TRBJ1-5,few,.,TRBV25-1,CASSENGPLNQPQHF,TGTGCCAGCAGTGAAAACGGCCCATTAAATCAGCCCCAGCATTTT
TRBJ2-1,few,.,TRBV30,CAWSVYNEQFF,TGTGCCTGGAGTGTCTACAATGAGCAGTTCTTC
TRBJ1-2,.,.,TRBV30,CAWSVRVNYGYTF,TGTGCCTGGAGTGTCCGGGTTAACTATGGCTACACCTTC
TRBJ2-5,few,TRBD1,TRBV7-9,CASSHRGTLPETQYF,TGTGCCAGCAGCCACAGGGGAACCCTTCCAGAGACCCAGTACTTC
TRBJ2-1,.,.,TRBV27,CASSTDRFNEQFF,TGTGCCAGCAGTACGGACAGATTCAATGAGCAGTTCTTC
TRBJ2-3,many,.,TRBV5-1,CASSLGALRVTDTQYF,TGCGCCAGCAGCTTGGGCGCCCTACGTGTGACAGATACGCAGTATTTT
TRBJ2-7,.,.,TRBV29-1,CSVVGGEGEQYF,TGCAGCGTTGTAGGGGGTGAAGGAGAGCAGTACTTC
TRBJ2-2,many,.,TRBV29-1,CSVEIQATGELFF,TGCAGCGTTGAAATTCAGGCAACCGGGGAGCTGTTTTTT
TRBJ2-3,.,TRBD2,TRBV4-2,CASRPLSGLAGVGPYTDTQYF,TGTGCCAGCAGACCTCTTTCGGGACTAGCGGGAGTTGGGCCCTACACAGATACGCAGTATTTT
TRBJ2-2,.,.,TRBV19,CASSIRGATGELFF,TGTGCCAGTAGTATCAGGGGAGCCACCGGGGAGCTGTTTTTT
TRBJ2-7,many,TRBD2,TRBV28,CASSFLSGSASYEQYF,TGTGCCAGCAGTTTCCTCAGCGGGAGTGCCTCCTACGAGCAGTACTTC
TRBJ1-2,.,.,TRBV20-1,CSARDTVDYGYTF,TGCAGTGCTAGAGATACCGTCGACTATGGCTACACCTTC
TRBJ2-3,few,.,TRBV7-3,CASSLLGQITDTQYF,TGTGCCAGCAGCTTACTAGGGCAGATCACAGATACGCAGTATTTT
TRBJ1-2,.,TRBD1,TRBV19,CASSRPGQGALGYTF,TGTGCCAGTAGTAGACCGGGACAGGGGGCGCTTGGCTACACCTTC
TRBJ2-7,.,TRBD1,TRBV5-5,CASSRDRGFYEQYF,TGTGCCAGCAGCCGGGACAGGGGCTTCTACGAGCAGTACTTC
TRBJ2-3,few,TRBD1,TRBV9,CASSGDRGTDTQYF,TGTGCCAGCAGCGGGGACAGGGGCACAGATACGCAGTATTTT
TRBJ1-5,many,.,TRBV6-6,CASKVLGTGVQHF,TGTGCCAGCAAAGTGTTAGGTACAGGAGTACAGCATTTT
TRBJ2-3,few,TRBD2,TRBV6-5,CASSYSKLAGGPNTQYF,TGTGCCAGCAGTTACTCGAAACTAGCGGGAGGGCCGAATACGCAGTATTTT
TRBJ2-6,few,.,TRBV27,CASSLLGRSSGANVLTF,TGTGCCAGCAGTTTATTGGGACGGTCCTCTGGGGCCAACGTCCTGACTTTC
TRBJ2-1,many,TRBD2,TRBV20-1,CSATGTSGSNEQFF,TGCAGTGCTACCGGGACTAGCGGGAGCAATGAGCAGTTCTTC
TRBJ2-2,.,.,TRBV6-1,CQITNTGELFF,TGCCAAATTACGAACACCGGGGAGCTGTTTTTT
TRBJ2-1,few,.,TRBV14,CASSQVRISEQFF,TGTGCCAGCAGCCAAGTTCGTATTTCGGAGCAGTTCTTC
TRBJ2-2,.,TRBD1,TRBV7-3,CASSSPGQGSSGELFF,TGTGCCAGCAGCTCTCCGGGACAGGGATCTAGCGGGGAGCTGTTTTTT
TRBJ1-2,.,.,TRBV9,CASSGNPYGYTF,TGTGCCAGCAGCGGGAACCCTTATGGCTACACCTTC
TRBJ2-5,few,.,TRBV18,CASSPPRARIQETQYF,TGTGCCAGCTCACCACCGCGGGCACGGATCCAAGAGACCCAGTACTTC
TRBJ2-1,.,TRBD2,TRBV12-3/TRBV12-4,CASSFGGRGGNEQFF,TGTGCCAGCAGTTTCGGAGGACGGGGGGGGAATGAGCAGTTCTTC
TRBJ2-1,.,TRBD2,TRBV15,CATSRATSGRATAYNEQFF,TGTGCCACCAGCAGAGCTACTAGCGGGAGGGCCACGGCCTACAATGAGCAGTTCTTC
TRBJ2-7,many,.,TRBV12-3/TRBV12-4,CASSPGTLTSYEQYF,TGTGCCAGCAGCCCAGGGACGCTTACCTCCTACGAGCAGTACTTC
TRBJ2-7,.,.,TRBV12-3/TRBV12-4,CASSEGPVASYEQYF,TGTGCCAGCAGCGAGGGGCCTGTCGCTTCCTACGAGCAGTACTTC
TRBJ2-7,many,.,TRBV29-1,CSARVSYEQYF,TGCAGTGCCAGGGTATCTTACGAGCAGTACTTC
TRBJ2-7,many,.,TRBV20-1,CSATPITTPGIRRHEQYF,TGCAGTGCCACTCCAATAACCACTCCAGGCATAAGGAGGCACGAGCAGTACTTC